The clone carrying this TCR beta chain turned up a few times. Previously, flow cytometry had revealed CD8+CD57+ cell expansion in the patients chosen for sequencing. Genomic DNA, serving as template, underwent TCR beta VDJ and CDR3 profiling. One entry per CDR3 protein, called by TCRdb with MiXCR from the reads. There are some 200,000 distinct CDR3 sequences in the sample; approximately 60% occur only once, and under 60% lies in the top ten. The sample comes from a study of CD8+CD57+ T cells in acquired aplastic anemia. For the study at large: Sorted CD4+ and CD8+ cell DNA averaged around 3.5 ug.

Between the trimmed V and J ends, which lost 8 bases and 5 bases, there was a span of 16 bases. This CDR3 has 14 residues. The germline CDR1 and CDR2 sequences are ENHRY and SYGVKD. V gene TRBV10-3 combines with J gene TRBJ2-1; D call uncertain. Sequenced: sorted CD4+, CD8+, or CD8+CD57+ T cells (not recorded which) from PBMCs. The receptor was derived from a human donor with aplastic anemia. As DNA, the CDR3 is TGTGCCATCGGTCCCAGGACCACCAACAATGAGCAGTTCTTC. It encodes CAIGPRTTNNEQFF.